Each of the 2 T cell receptor beta chains below was sequenced from the same sample in a study of vaccination effects on CD4 cells after COVID-19. Antigens for these TCRs are unknown. ViraFEST expansion of antigen-specific CD4+ T cells with viral peptide pools preceded sequencing. Scientists isolated CD4+ T cells after an approximately 10-day culture period ended. Vaccine administered to participants consisted of two doses of either BNT162b2 or mRNA-1273. Some clones are missing from TCRdb's copy, which holds only in-frame ones; the method was immunoSEQ multiplex PCR. The sample records 25,000 to 30,000 clones, 70% to 75% being singletons. Sample: CD4+ T cells from PBMCs cultured with HCoV-229E spike peptides, taken after COVID-19 vaccination. These receptors came from a human donor who received a COVID-19 vaccine.

A few counts support this clone. The chain links TRBV5-1 to TRBJ2-3, with TRBD2 matching over 12 bases. J lost 4 bases, V lost 6 bases, and 15 bases had no gene match. The CDR3 is 18 residues long. The germline V gene has CDR1 SGHRS and CDR2 YFSETQ. Here the CDR3 reads CASTRFSTSGRNPDTQYF. DNA of the CDR3: TGCGCCAGCACCCGCTTCTCGACTAGCGGGAGAAACCCAGATACGCAGTATTTT.

Remarks on this clone: The germline gene is not matched at one end of the junction; a read error may be the cause. The chain links TRBV5-1 to TRBJ2-2; D gene uncertain. This CDR3 region has 14 residues. Germline CDR1 SGHRS, CDR2 YFSETQ. This chain's CDR3 is CATSPILNTGELFF. The CDR3 bases are TGCGCCACCAGCCCGATTCTGAACACCGGGGAGCTGTTTTTT.